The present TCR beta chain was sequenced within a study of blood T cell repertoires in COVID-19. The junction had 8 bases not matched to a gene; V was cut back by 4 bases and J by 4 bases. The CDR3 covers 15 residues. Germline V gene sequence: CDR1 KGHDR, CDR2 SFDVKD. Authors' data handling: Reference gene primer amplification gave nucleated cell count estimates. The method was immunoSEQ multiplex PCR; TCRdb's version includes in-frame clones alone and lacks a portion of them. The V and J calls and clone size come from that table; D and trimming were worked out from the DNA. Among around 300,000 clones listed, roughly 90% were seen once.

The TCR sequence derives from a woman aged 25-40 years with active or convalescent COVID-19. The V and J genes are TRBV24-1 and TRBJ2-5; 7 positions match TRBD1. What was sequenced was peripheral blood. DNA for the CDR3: TGTGCCACCAGTGACCCGGGACAGTCTGGAGAGACCCAGTACTTC. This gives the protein CATSDPGQSGETQYF.